This TCR beta chain was recovered during a study of shared T cell receptors in the human thymus. Data came from immunoSEQ multiplex PCR; TCRdb stores just in-frame clones and leaves some out. The sample carries just under 550,000 clones, roughly 74% recorded once. The J segment lost 4 bases and the V segment lost 3 bases, leaving 3 bases of the junction unmatched. CDR3 length: 13 amino acids. Germline lookup yields CDR1 SQVTM and CDR2 ANQGSEA. In this sample, this clone turned up a few times. Distinct nucleotide sequences in the sample also encode this CDR3. Separately, the same data were catalogued under a study of human thymus T cells. Per that study: Immunologically healthy infants in Finland undergoing congenital heart defect surgery were the donors. Resections from corrective heart surgery supplied the thymus tissue. An apparent bias in V and J gene usage was seen in thymic and blood repertoires. Overlap was high between thymic repertoires from unrelated individuals, as reported in related research.

This chain connects TRBV29-1 to TRBJ2-7; 10 positions agree with TRBD2. The sample consisted of thymocytes. The origin of this receptor is a boy younger than two with a congenital heart defect. CDR3 nucleotide sequence: TGCAGCGTTGAGGCTAGCGGGAGTTACGAGCAGTACTTC. Translating gives CSVEASGSYEQYF.